This TCR beta chain was obtained from a study of cytomegalovirus exposure and HLA in healthy donors. A multiplex PCR was run with 60 Vbeta primers and 13 Jbeta primers. Generated by immunoSEQ multiplex PCR, the TCRdb table keeps only in-frame clones and is missing some. The table shows 80,000 to 95,000 clones, with 75% to 80% occurring only once. Notes on this clone: Its antigen is still unknown.

The CDR3 is 15 amino acids. V lost 6 bases, J lost 2 bases, and 11 bases lay in between. Per germline, CDR1 SNHLY and CDR2 FYNNEI. Study-wide findings and caveats: Rarity characterized most TCR sequences, yet some public TCRs appeared in many donors.

The origin of this receptor is a female donor in good health and CMV-seronegative. This chain links TRBV2 with TRBJ2-6; weak D call: TRBD2 (5 bases). The sequencing sample was made of PBMCs. The CDR3 bases are TGTGCCAGCAGCTTTAGTAGCGCTGGGGCCAACGTCCTGACTTTC. Amino acids: CASSFSSAGANVLTF.